These 12 T cell receptor beta chains were sequenced from one sample in a study of human thymus T cells. Clones were sequenced by immunoSEQ multiplex PCR, and TCRdb holds only the in-frame ones, with some missing. The top ten hold under 7% of the sample, which has about 60,000 clones, about 93% seen once. The specimen sequenced was blood. The receptors originated from a boy under three years old with a congenital heart defect but otherwise immunologically healthy.

This clone was detected only a few times. The chain uses TRBV7-8 and TRBJ1-5; 8 nucleotides match TRBD1. The CDR3 length is 12 residues. J was trimmed by 6 bases and V by 5 bases; bases with no gene match: 0. The germline V gene encodes CDR1 SGHVS and CDR2 FQNEAQ. CDR3 protein: CASSDRGQPQHF. The CDR3, as DNA: TGTGCCAGCAGCGACAGGGGTCAGCCCCAGCATTTT.

V gene TRBV9 combines with J gene TRBJ1-3; D perhaps matches TRBD1 (6 bases). The CDR3 contains 14 residues. The V end lost 0 bases, the J end lost 3 bases, and 7 bases lay between the germline ends. The V gene's germline CDR1 is SGDLS and CDR2 YYNGEE. The CDR3 region has the DNA TGTGCCAGCAGCGTAGGGACAGTTGGAAACACCATATATTTT. It translates to CASSVGTVGNTIYF.

This clone was observed once. Distinct nucleotide sequences in the sample also encode this CDR3. The rearrangement joins TRBV9 to TRBJ2-5; 7 bases are shared with TRBD2. The CDR3 length is 14 residues. V gave up 0 bases and J gave up 2 bases; unmatched junction bases: 1. CDR1 and CDR2 (germline): SGDLS, YYNGEE. Here the CDR3 reads CASSVAGGQETQYF. In DNA form, the CDR3 reads TGTGCCAGCAGCGTAGCGGGGGGTCAAGAGACCCAGTACTTC.

The table lists this clone with a count of one. The CDR3 DNA reads TGCGCCAGCAGCCTGAGAGCGGGAGGGCACACAGATACGCAGTATTTT. Translation: CASSLRAGGHTDTQYF. The chain recombines TRBV5-1 with TRBJ2-3, with 10 bases lining up with TRBD2. This CDR3 is built from 16 residues. Trimming removed 4 bases from V and 2 bases from J; junction bases left unmatched: 7. Germline loops: CDR1 SGHRS, CDR2 YFSETQ. The full variable domain, rest sourced from reference TRBV5-1 and TRBJ2-3, is KAGVTQTPRYLIKTRGQQVTLSCSPISGHRSVSWYQQTPGQGLQFLFEYFSETQRNKGNFPGRFSGRQFSNSRSEMNVSTLELGDSALYLCASSLRAGGHTDTQYFGPGTRLTVL.

The J gene is TRBJ1-6, the V gene TRBV5-1, with a weak D call TRBD1 (5 bases). V was trimmed by 4 bases and J by 8 bases, leaving 13 bases between them. Germline CDR1 is SGHRS and CDR2 is YFSETQ. This CDR3 region has 14 residues. Here the CDR3 DNA reads TGCGCCAGCAGCCCGGGACGTGTAGATTCACCCCTCCACTTT. As protein: CASSPGRVDSPLHF.

V and J are TRBV11-2 and TRBJ2-4; no definite D call. V was shortened by 0 bases and J by 1 base, with 16 bases between the two germline ends. The CDR3 covers 18 residues. Germline V CDR1 and CDR2: SGHAT, FQNNGV. CDR3 residues: CASSLDFRRVAAKNIQYF. As DNA, the CDR3 is TGTGCCAGCAGCTTAGATTTTCGCCGTGTGGCGGCCAAAAACATTCAGTACTTC. Combining the CDR3 with reference TRBV11-2 and TRBJ2-4 gives the whole variable domain EAGVAQSPRYKIIEKRQSVAFWCNPISGHATLYWYQQILGQGPKLLIQFQNNGVVDDSQLPKDRFSAERLKGVDSTLKIQPAKLEDSAVYLCASSLDFRRVAAKNIQYFGAGTRLSVL.

The V gene is TRBV5-1, the J gene TRBJ2-2, with 8 nucleotides matching TRBD2. Germline CDR1 and CDR2: SGHRS and YFSETQ. This CDR3 has 15 amino acids. J lost 4 bases, V lost 0 bases, and 2 bases had no gene match. Here the CDR3 DNA reads TGCGCCAGCAGCTTGGACGGGAGGGCCACCGGGGAGCTGTTTTTT. Translating gives CASSLDGRATGELFF.

J is TRBJ2-2 and V is TRBV27, with D unresolved. Germline CDR1 MNHEY, CDR2 SMNVEV (reference sequence). Between the trimmed V and J ends, which lost 3 bases and 3 bases, there was a span of 17 bases. This CDR3 contains 17 residues. The CDR3 loop is CASSLARNPIYTGELFF. The CDR3, as DNA: TGTGCCAGCAGTTTGGCAAGGAACCCCATCTACACCGGGGAGCTGTTTTTT.

The chain recombines TRBV4-2 with TRBJ2-1; 14 nucleotides align to TRBD2. Germline values: CDR1 LGHNA, CDR2 YNFKEQ. The CDR3 is made up of 18 amino acids. V gave up 0 bases and J gave up 2 bases; unmatched junction bases: 3. The CDR3 protein is CASSQEGLAGVAYNEQFF. The CDR3 coding sequence is TGTGCCAGCAGCCAAGAGGGACTAGCGGGAGTCGCCTACAATGAGCAGTTCTTC.

This rearrangement joins TRBV19 to TRBJ2-7; a weak D match, TRBD1 (5 bases). CDR3 size: 12 residues. V gave up 5 bases and J gave up 3 bases, with 8 bases separating them. Germline V CDR1 and CDR2: LNHDA, SQIVND (reference sequence). The CDR3 spells CASSPQGYEQYF. As DNA, the CDR3 is TGTGCCAGTAGTCCGCAGGGCTACGAGCAGTACTTC.

The V gene is TRBV5-1, the J gene TRBJ2-3; D uncertain. CDR1 and CDR2 from the germline V gene are SGHRS and YFSETQ. The CDR3 loop spans 18 amino acids. V lost 1 base, J lost 3 bases, and 21 bases lay in between. The CDR3 DNA reads as TGCGCCAGCAGCTTGTGGTGGACCGTTCCCACAGATACAGATACGCAGTATTTT. Protein: CASSLWWTVPTDTDTQYF.

This clone is a singleton in its sample. The chain carries TRBV5-4 and TRBJ2-7; a possible D gene is TRBD1 (6 bases). V was trimmed by 0 bases and J by 5 bases, leaving 15 bases between them. The germline CDR1 and CDR2 sequences are SGHNT and YYREEE (reference sequence). The CDR3 totals 15 residues. DNA of the CDR3: TGTGCCAGCAGCTTGGGGGGGCCGGGAACGGACGAGCAGTACTTC. Protein sequence: CASSLGGPGTDEQYF.